This TCR beta chain was sequenced for a study of OX40 agonist ivuxolimab in advanced cancers. Overall study: The study enrolled dose-escalation patients with hepatocellular carcinoma, melanoma, renal cell or head and neck cancer.

Measured with immunoSEQ multiplex PCR; TCRdb has only the in-frame clones, and not every one. The table includes around 64,000 clones, about nine tenths detected once. Germline V gene sequence: CDR1 MNHEY, CDR2 SMNVEV (reference sequence). Deletions cut 5 bases from V and 3 bases from J, with 14 bases between. The CDR3 consists of 14 residues. Note on this clone: Its matching antigen is unknown.

Study conclusions and caveats: The authors did not determine the antigen specificity of the expanded peripheral T cells.

The starting material was CD4+ or CD8+ T cells sorted from blood, obtained in a trial of the OX40 agonist ivuxolimab. This chain connects TRBV27 to TRBJ2-7; a weak D match, TRBD2 (6 bases). The sequence derives from an adult with an advanced solid tumor such as melanoma, head and neck, liver or kidney cancer. The CDR3 sequence is CASSAGLEVYEQYF. Written as DNA, the CDR3 is TGTGCCAGCAGTGCGGGACTGGAGGTCTACGAGCAGTACTTC.